Listed below are T cell receptor beta chains from one sample, sequenced in a study of T cell repertoires in cytomegalovirus infection. TCRdb used MiXCR to reprocess the reads, holding one entry per CDR3 protein. The table shows 300,000 or so distinct CDR3 sequences, with more than 20% occurring only once. These receptors have no known antigen. The source was cultured PBMCs, collected from culture after CMV antigen stimulation. All receptors come from a human donor in good health (CMV status not recorded). Some clones in this sample may be carry-over from other donors' samples. Both conserved end residues are part of each CDR3. D genes are given only for firm matches. For some rows the clone size is stated as once, few or many, or as a class when expanded; others skip it.

-,18,few,TRBJ2-7,TRBV6-5,TGTGCCAGCAGTTACTCGAGCCCGGGGGTAGCGAGTCCCTACGAGCAGTACTTC,CASSYSSPGVASPYEQYF
-,14,-,TRBJ2-3,TRBV5-1,TGCGCCAGCAGCGTCGATCTCTACGGGCTTACGCAGTATTTT,CASSVDLYGLTQYF
TRBD1,15,-,TRBJ1-5,TRBV19,TGTGCCAGTAGGCGGGACAGGCGAATGGGTCAGCCCCAGCATTTT,CASRRDRRMGQPQHF
-,17,many,TRBJ1-2,TRBV7-9,TGTGCCAGCAGCCCTGGGTTAGTTGCCAGATCCTACTATGGCTACACCTTC,CASSPGLVARSYYGYTF
-,17,many,TRBJ2-2,TRBV7-2,TGTGCCAGCAGCTCAAACCGGCGCAGATCGAACACCGGGGAGCTGTTTTTT,CASSSNRRRSNTGELFF
-,13,few,TRBJ2-5,TRBV10-3,TGTGCCATCAGTGACACGTTCCAAGAGACCCAGTACTTC,CAISDTFQETQYF
-,13,many,TRBJ2-3,TRBV19,TGTGCCAGTAGTATCGGTTTTAAGGATACGCAGTATTTT,CASSIGFKDTQYF
-,13,many,TRBJ1-1,TRBV7-2,TGTGCCAGCAGCTTAGTTGCCGGGATTGAAGCTTTCTTT,CASSLVAGIEAFF
-,12,many,TRBJ2-2,TRBV12-3/TRBV12-4,TGTGCCAGCGGGACACAGGAGTGGGAGCTGTTTTTT,CASGTQEWELFF
-,14,many,TRBJ1-1,TRBV6-5,TGTGCCAGCAGTTACTCGAGATCCCTAGTAAAAGCTTTCTTT,CASSYSRSLVKAFF
-,13,few,TRBJ1-2,TRBV9,TGTGCCAGCAGCGTAGGGACCTACTATGGCTACACCTTC,CASSVGTYYGYTF
-,13,few,TRBJ2-1,TRBV19,TGTGCCAGTAGTTCGAGTCATGGGGATGAGCAGTTCTTC,CASSSSHGDEQFF
-,15,-,TRBJ1-1,TRBV6-6,TGTGCCAGCAGTTACTCGAGCGGCGTAGGAGCTGAAGCTTTCTTT,CASSYSSGVGAEAFF
-,15,-,TRBJ2-2,TRBV12-3/TRBV12-4,TGTGCCAGCAGTTTAGCGGGGATAAGGACCGGGGAGCTGTTTTTT,CASSLAGIRTGELFF
-,14,few,TRBJ2-3,TRBV11-2,TGTGCCAGCAGCTTATCGCTACGCACAGATACGCAGTATTTT,CASSLSLRTDTQYF
-,15,-,TRBJ2-2,TRBV19,TGTGCCAGTAGTGTACAGGGCGCGAACACCGGGGAGCTGTTTTTT,CASSVQGANTGELFF
-,14,-,TRBJ2-5,TRBV12-5,TGTGCTAGTGGTTTGAATAGCGGCGTGGAGACCCAGTACTTC,CASGLNSGVETQYF
-,12,few,TRBJ2-7,TRBV7-9,TGTGCCAGCACAGGGGAGAGCTACGAGCAGTACTTC,CASTGESYEQYF
-,14,-,TRBJ2-2,TRBV7-2,TGTGCCAGCAGCTTAGTGGGGCCCCCCGGGGAGCTGTTTTTT,CASSLVGPPGELFF
-,13,-,TRBJ1-1,TRBV12-3/TRBV12-4,TGTGCCAGCAGTCCCGGGGGAAGAGCTGAAGCTTTCTTT,CASSPGGRAEAFF
TRBD1,14,few,TRBJ2-1,TRBV4-1,TGCGCCAGCAGCCAAGATGTAGGGGGCACTGAGCAGTTCTTC,CASSQDVGGTEQFF
TRBD2,15,-,TRBJ2-3,TRBV7-2,TGTGCCAGCAGCTTCAGACTAGCGGACACAGATACGCAGTATTTT,CASSFRLADTDTQYF
-,17,-,TRBJ1-2,TRBV19,TGTGCCAGTAGTATAGACCTACAGGGTGACCTTGGCTATGGCTACACCTTC,CASSIDLQGDLGYGYTF
-,16,-,TRBJ1-5,TRBV19,TGTGCCAGTAGTATTTGGCAGGATTCTAGCAATCAGCCCCAGCATTTT,CASSIWQDSSNQPQHF
TRBD1,14,few,TRBJ1-5,TRBV28,TGTGCCAGCAAGGACAGGGGGAGCAATCAGCCCCAGCATTTT,CASKDRGSNQPQHF
-,15,many,TRBJ1-1,TRBV5-1,TGCGCCAGCAGCTTGGACGGACGTCCGAACACTGAAGCTTTCTTT,CASSLDGRPNTEAFF
TRBD1,17,-,TRBJ1-2,TRBV7-2,TGTGCCAGCAGCCCCCGAAGGGACACGGGACAGGTCTATGGCTACACCTTC,CASSPRRDTGQVYGYTF
-,15,many,TRBJ2-1,TRBV7-2,TGTGCCAGCAGCCCTGGGATAGACTCCTACAATGAGCAGTTCTTC,CASSPGIDSYNEQFF
-,15,-,TRBJ2-7,TRBV5-1,TGCGCCAGCAGCTTGGAAACAGTTTCTGTGCACGAGCAGTACTTC,CASSLETVSVHEQYF
-,15,-,TRBJ2-1,TRBV7-1,TGTGCCAGCAGCCGAAAAAACCCTTCGGGGAATGAGCAGTTCTTC,CASSRKNPSGNEQFF
-,12,-,TRBJ1-5,TRBV7-8,TGTGCCAGCAGCCGAACGGGTCAGCCCCAGCATTTT,CASSRTGQPQHF
-,14,-,TRBJ2-1,TRBV7-2,TGTGCCAGCAGCTTCAAACAGGGAGGCAATGAGCAGTTCTTC,CASSFKQGGNEQFF
-,13,many,TRBJ1-1,TRBV7-2,TGTGCCAGCAGCCCAGCGAAAGCACCCGAAGCTTTCTTT,CASSPAKAPEAFF
TRBD2,15,few,TRBJ2-3,TRBV12-3/TRBV12-4,TGTGCCAGCAGTTCGGGCGGGAGAAGCACAGATACGCAGTATTTT,CASSSGGRSTDTQYF
-,14,many,TRBJ1-5,TRBV7-2,TGTGCCAGCAGCCGACAAACGGGGAATCAGCCCCAGCATTTT,CASSRQTGNQPQHF
TRBD1,13,-,TRBJ1-1,TRBV6-2/TRBV6-3,TGTGCCAGCAGGACAGGGGTAGGCACTGAAGCTTTCTTT,CASRTGVGTEAFF
TRBD1,15,-,TRBJ1-2,TRBV12-3/TRBV12-4,TGTGCCAGCAGTTTAAACACAGGGGGATCCTATGGCTACACCTTC,CASSLNTGGSYGYTF